These 16 T cell receptor beta chains were all obtained from the same sample, sequenced in a study of T-cell reconstitution after alpha-beta-depleted transplantation in children. Unique molecular identifiers were incorporated when the TCRbeta library was constructed. TCRdb analysed the PCR reads with MiXCR anew, one entry per CDR3 protein. The sample carries about 830,000 distinct CDR3 sequences, 15% to 20% recorded once. The input for sequencing was PBMCs, mostly from graft donor cells, taken 360 days after TCRalphabeta/CD19-depleted stem cell transplant. The receptors come from a male patient younger than 18 who had a stem cell transplant for acute lymphoblastic leukemia, so the T cells may come from the graft donor.

This clonotype was found many times. The germline gene is not matched at one end of the junction; a read error may be the cause. The CDR3 coding sequence is TGTGCCAGCAGCCCCCAGAGCTCTGGGGCCAACGTCCTGACTTTC. Its translation is CASSPQSSGANVLTF. The rearrangement links TRBV5-1 to TRBJ2-6; D unresolved. The CDR3 totals 15 residues. Germline V gives CDR1 SGHRS, CDR2 YFSETQ.

The rearrangement uses TRBV7-9 and TRBJ1-4; TRBD1 might be the D (5 bases). The V end was cut by 1 base, the J end by 1 base, with 10 bases between. The length of the CDR3 is 16 residues. Germline CDR1 SEHNR, CDR2 FQNEAQ (reference sequence). The CDR3 DNA follows: TGTGCCAGCAGCTTAGGCGGGGGAGGAACTAATGAAAAACTGTTTTTT. Its protein product is CASSLGGGGTNEKLFF.

V and J are TRBV7-8 and TRBJ2-4, with D possibly TRBD1 on 5 matching bases. Germline lookup yields CDR1 SGHVS and CDR2 FQNEAQ. V was shortened by 3 bases and J by 0 bases, with 18 bases between the two germline ends. This CDR3 comprises 18 residues. The CDR3 sequence: CASSFSLWTRLAKNIQYF. For the CDR3, the DNA is TGTGCCAGCAGCTTCTCCCTCTGGACACGGTTAGCCAAAAACATTCAGTACTTC.

The V call is TRBV11-3, the J call TRBJ2-2; TRBD2 matches at 8 bases. CDR1 is SGHNT, CDR2 YENEEA, per germline. The CDR3 covers 14 residues. V was clipped by 10 bases and J by 5 bases; unmatched bases: 9. This chain's CDR3 is CATTGTSGTGELFF. The CDR3, as DNA: TGTGCCACTACCGGGACTAGTGGTACCGGGGAGCTGTTTTTT.

The CDR3 reads CSAPGQKNTEAFF. The CDR3 bases are TGCAGTGCCCCAGGGCAGAAGAACACTGAAGCTTTCTTT. The gene calls are TRBV20-1 and TRBJ1-1; tentatively, D is TRBD1 (5 bases). The CDR3 is 13 residues long. The V gene's germline CDR1 is DFQATT and CDR2 SNEGSKA (reference sequence). V was clipped by 6 bases and J by 1 base, with 12 bases between them.

This clonotype turned up a few times. This chain uses TRBV5-1 with TRBJ2-3, with TRBD2 matching over 9 bases. J lost 4 bases, V lost 5 bases, and 8 bases had no gene match. The CDR3 has 15 amino acids. Germline V gene data show CDR1 as SGHRS and CDR2 as YFSETQ. This CDR3 is CASRPVTSGADTQYF. The CDR3 DNA reads TGCGCCAGCAGGCCCGTGACTAGCGGCGCAGATACGCAGTATTTT.

This clonotype was detected a few times. The genes are TRBV5-1 and TRBJ2-2; D is unresolved. V lost 0 bases to trimming and J lost 4 bases, with 10 bases between them. Germline V lookup: CDR1 SGHRS, CDR2 YFSETQ. The CDR3 length is 15 residues. CDR3 nucleotide sequence: TGCGCCAGCAGCTTGGGCAATCAAGGCACCGGGGAGCTGTTTTTT. Translated, it gives CASSLGNQGTGELFF.

The V gene is TRBV7-3, the J gene TRBJ2-1, with 12 bases that match TRBD2. J lost 7 bases, V lost 0 bases, and 10 bases had no gene match. The germline CDR1 and CDR2 sequences are SGHTA and FQGTGA. This CDR3 has 18 amino acids. The CDR3 spells CASSLTNLAGGGYNEQFF. In DNA, the CDR3 is TGTGCCAGCAGCTTAACGAACCTAGCGGGAGGGGGGTATAATGAGCAGTTCTTC.

The chain combines TRBV18 with TRBJ2-2; a weak D match, TRBD1 (6 bases). The germline V gene has CDR1 KGHSH and CDR2 LQKENI. V was clipped by 3 bases and J by 1 base, with 15 bases between them. This CDR3 has 17 amino acids. CDR3 amino acids: CASSPGQGWLNTGELFF. The CDR3 DNA follows: TGTGCCAGCTCACCGGGACAAGGGTGGTTGAACACCGGGGAGCTGTTTTTT.

The sample holds many counts of this clonotype. The rearrangement links TRBV6-5 to TRBJ2-7; D is possibly TRBD2 (6 bases). This CDR3 spans 15 amino acids. V was cut by 0 bases and J by 4 bases, with 13 bases left in between. The germline V gene has CDR1 MNHEY and CDR2 SVGAGI. In nucleotides, the CDR3 is TGTGCCAGCAGTTACTCGTTGCAGACTAGATACGAGCAGTACTTC. It yields the protein CASSYSLQTRYEQYF.

The rearrangement uses TRBV7-9 and TRBJ2-7; TRBD1 or TRBD2 may be the D gene (5 bases each). The V gene's germline CDR1 is SEHNR and CDR2 FQNEAQ (reference sequence). V lost 2 bases, J lost 5 bases, and 13 bases lay in between. The CDR3 runs 14 residues. The CDR3 loop reads CASSLSGGDDEQYF. CDR3 nucleotides: TGTGCCAGCAGCTTATCTGGGGGAGATGACGAGCAGTACTTC.

CDR3 loop: CSARGSGTGNYGYTF. The CDR3 DNA reads TGCAGTGCTAGAGGCTCCGGGACAGGGAACTATGGCTACACCTTC. The V call is TRBV20-1, the J call TRBJ1-2, with 9 bases identical to TRBD1. V trimming: 1 base; J trimming: 2 bases; junction bases outside the gene matches: 5. Germline lookup yields CDR1 DFQATT and CDR2 SNEGSKA (reference sequence). CDR3 length: 15 residues.

This clonotype was observed a few times. The chain carries TRBV7-8 and TRBJ2-7; a weak D match, TRBD2 (6 bases). Germline CDR1 reads SGHVS; CDR2 reads FQNEAQ. V shed 1 base and J shed 6 bases, with 19 bases lying between them. The CDR3 has 16 residues. In DNA, the CDR3 is TGTGCCAGCAGCTTAGTGGAGGGAGCCAAGGTTTGCGAGCAGTACTTC. This encodes CASSLVEGAKVCEQYF.

The chain uses TRBV2 and TRBJ2-2, with D perhaps assigned TRBD1 or TRBD2 (5 bases each). The germline CDR1 and CDR2 sequences are SNHLY and FYNNEI. This CDR3 has 18 residues. Here the CDR3 reads CTCSSGTVRRVDTGELFF. The CDR3 nucleotides are TGTACCTGCAGTTCCGGGACCGTAAGACGGGTGGACACCGGGGAGCTGTTTTTT.

This clonotype showed up many times. This chain links TRBV29-1 with TRBJ2-6; D is perhaps TRBD1 or TRBD2 (5 bases each). CDR1 SQVTM and CDR2 ANQGSEA come from the germline V gene. Trimming removed 6 bases from V and 0 bases from J, with 15 bases in between. There are 16 residues in the CDR3. CDR3 amino acids: CSVMGDPLSGANVLTF. The CDR3, as DNA: TGCAGCGTGATGGGGGATCCCCTCTCTGGGGCCAACGTCCTGACTTTC.

CDR3 DNA: TGTGCCAGCAGTTATTTCAGGGGATCTGAAGCTTTCTTT. Residues: CASSYFRGSEAFF. V and J are TRBV6-5 and TRBJ1-1, with a tentative D call TRBD1 (6 bases). This CDR3 is built from 13 residues. V was cut by 3 bases and J by 6 bases, with 11 bases left in between. From germline, CDR1 is MNHEY and CDR2 SVGAGI.